This note documents a single T cell receptor (beta chain) sequence. Its antigen is still unknown. In TCRdb, the reads were re-called with MiXCR into one record per CDR3 protein. The sample contains 150,000 to 200,000 distinct CDR3 sequences, about 21% of which appear only once. The CDR3 spans 13 residues. V lost 6 bases to trimming and J lost 3 bases, with 12 bases between them. CDR1 and CDR2 (germline): MDHEN, SYDVKM. The source of the sample is a study of T cell repertoires in cytomegalovirus infection. Study-level information: Public TCR beta signatures were indicative of both CMV infection and a matching HLA type.

Study-wide results and limits: The study found HLA-C-restricted CMV-specific TCR beta clonotypes dominating the ex vivo response.

This rearrangement joins TRBV28 to TRBJ2-7, with D perhaps TRBD1 (6 bases). Specimen: PBMCs. This TCR was recovered from a human donor in good health (CMV status not recorded). Some clones in this sample may be carry-over from other donors' samples. DNA of the CDR3: TGTGCCAGCAGCAGGGGCGTCGGCTACGAGCAGTACTTC. It encodes CASSRGVGYEQYF.